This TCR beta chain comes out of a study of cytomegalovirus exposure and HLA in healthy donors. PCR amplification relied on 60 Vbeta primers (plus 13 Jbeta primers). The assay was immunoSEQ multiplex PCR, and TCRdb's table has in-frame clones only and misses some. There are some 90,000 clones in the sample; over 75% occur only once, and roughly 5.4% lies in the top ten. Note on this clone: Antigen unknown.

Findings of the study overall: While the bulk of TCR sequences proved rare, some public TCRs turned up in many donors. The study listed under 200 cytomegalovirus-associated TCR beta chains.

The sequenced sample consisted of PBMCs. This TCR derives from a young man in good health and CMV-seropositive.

DNA for the CDR3: TGTGCCAGCAGCTCCCCCCCGGGGGAGCAGTACGTC. Translation gives CASSSPPGEQYV. This sequence joins TRBV7-9 and TRBJ2-7, with D tentatively TRBD2 (5 bases). This CDR3 contains 12 residues. Germline assignment: CDR1 SEHNR and CDR2 FQNEAQ (reference sequence). Trimming took 4 bases from V and 7 from J, leaving 11 bases between them.